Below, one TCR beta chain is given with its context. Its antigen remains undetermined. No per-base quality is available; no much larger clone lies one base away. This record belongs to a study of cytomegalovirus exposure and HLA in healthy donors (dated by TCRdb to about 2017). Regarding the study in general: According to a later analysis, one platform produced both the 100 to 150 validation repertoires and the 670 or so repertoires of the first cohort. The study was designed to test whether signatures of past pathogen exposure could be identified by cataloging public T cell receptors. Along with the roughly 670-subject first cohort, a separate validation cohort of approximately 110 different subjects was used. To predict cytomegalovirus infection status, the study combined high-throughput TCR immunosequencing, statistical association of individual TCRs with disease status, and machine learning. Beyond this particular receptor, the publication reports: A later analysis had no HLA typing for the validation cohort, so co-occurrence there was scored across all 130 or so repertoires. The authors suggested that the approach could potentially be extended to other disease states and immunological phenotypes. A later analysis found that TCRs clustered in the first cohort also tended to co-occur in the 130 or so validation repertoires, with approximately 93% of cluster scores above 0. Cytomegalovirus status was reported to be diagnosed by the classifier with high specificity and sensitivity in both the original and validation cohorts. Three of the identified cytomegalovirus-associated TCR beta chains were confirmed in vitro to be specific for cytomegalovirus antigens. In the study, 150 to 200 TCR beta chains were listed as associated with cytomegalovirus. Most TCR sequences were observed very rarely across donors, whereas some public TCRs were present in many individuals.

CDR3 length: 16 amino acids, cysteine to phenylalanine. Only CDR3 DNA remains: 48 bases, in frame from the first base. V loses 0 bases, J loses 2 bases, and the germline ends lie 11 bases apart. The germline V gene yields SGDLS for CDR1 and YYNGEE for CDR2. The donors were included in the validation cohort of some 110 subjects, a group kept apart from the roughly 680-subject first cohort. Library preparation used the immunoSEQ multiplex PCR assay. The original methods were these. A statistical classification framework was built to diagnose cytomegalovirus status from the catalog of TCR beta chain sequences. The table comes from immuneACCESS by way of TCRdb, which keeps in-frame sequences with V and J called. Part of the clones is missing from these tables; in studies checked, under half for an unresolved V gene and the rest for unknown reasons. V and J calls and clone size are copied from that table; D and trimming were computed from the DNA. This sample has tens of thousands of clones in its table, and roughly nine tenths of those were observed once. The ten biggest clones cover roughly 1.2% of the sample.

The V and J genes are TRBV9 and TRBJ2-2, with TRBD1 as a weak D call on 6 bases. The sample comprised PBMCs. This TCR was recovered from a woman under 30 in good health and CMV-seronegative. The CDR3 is CASSVVPGANTGELFF. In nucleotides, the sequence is TGTGCCAGCAGCGTAGTTCCAGGGGCTAACACCGGGGAGCTGTTTTTT.